These 12 T cell receptor beta chains came from one sample sequenced in a study of shared clonotypes between healthy human individuals. Here immunoSEQ multiplex PCR was the method, and the copy in TCRdb shows in-frame clones only, minus some. The repertoire holds hundreds of thousands of clones, with around 78% as singletons. The sequenced sample consisted of PBMCs. These receptors came from a woman in her forties in good health. Some clones in this sample may be carry-over from other donors' samples.

In its sample, this clone was seen a few times. The chain carries TRBV6-6 and TRBJ2-5, with no clear D. Germline CDR1 reads MNHNY; CDR2 reads SVGAGI (reference sequence). Trimming cost V 6 bases and J 5 bases, with 19 bases left between them. The CDR3 length is 15 residues. The CDR3 nucleotides are TGTGCCAGCAGCGCAGCTCACCTAGTAGGGGAGACCCAGTACTTC. This gives the protein CASSAAHLVGETQYF.

Ten or more counts support this clone. V usage is TRBV5-5 and J usage is TRBJ1-1; the match to TRBD1 covers 8 bases. The CDR3 covers 16 residues. Trimming took 0 bases from V and 4 from J; bases not matched to a gene: 8. Germline V gene data show CDR1 as SGHKS and CDR2 as YYEKEE (reference sequence). This CDR3 reads CASSLGRGLGGTEAFF. CDR3 nucleotide sequence: TGTGCCAGCAGCTTGGGCAGGGGGCTTGGAGGCACTGAAGCTTTCTTT.

The V gene is TRBV7-6, the J gene TRBJ2-5, with TRBD1 matching 8 bases. This CDR3 has 14 amino acids. Germline V gene lookup returns CDR1 SGHVS and CDR2 FNYEAQ. V gave up 4 bases and J gave up 2 bases; unmatched junction bases: 3. The DNA for the CDR3 is TGTGCCAGCAGCTCTAGACAGGGGCAAGAGACCCAGTACTTC. Protein product: CASSSRQGQETQYF.

The V call is TRBV7-9, the J call TRBJ2-5; 12 bases are a match to TRBD2. The V gene's germline CDR1 is SEHNR and CDR2 FQNEAQ (reference sequence). J lost 4 bases, V lost 5 bases, and 11 bases had no gene match. This CDR3 spans 17 amino acids. The CDR3 loop is CASSPRKTSGRTETQYF. The CDR3 coding sequence is TGTGCCAGCAGCCCTCGTAAGACTAGCGGGAGAACAGAGACCCAGTACTTC.

V and J are TRBV29-1 and TRBJ2-7, with D unclear. This CDR3 comprises 14 residues. The V gene's germline CDR1 is SQVTM and CDR2 ANQGSEA. The V end lost 2 bases, the J end lost 0 bases, and 11 bases lay between the germline ends. The CDR3 DNA reads as TGCAGCGTTGAACTGGCGGTGAGCTCCTACGAGCAGTACTTC. Residues: CSVELAVSSYEQYF.

This chain joins TRBV11-2 and TRBJ2-1; 8 bases align to TRBD2. The CDR3 sequence is 13 residues long. With V trimmed by 6 bases and J by 3 bases, 1 base remained unmatched. Looked up from germline, CDR1 is SGHAT and CDR2 is FQNNGV. CDR3 sequence reads: CASSSGNYNEQFF. The CDR3, as DNA: TGTGCCAGCAGTAGCGGGAACTACAATGAGCAGTTCTTC.

This chain uses TRBV28 with TRBJ1-5; D is possibly TRBD1 (5 bases). CDR1 and CDR2 from the germline V gene are MDHEN and SYDVKM. This CDR3 contains 14 residues. V lost 3 bases and J lost 4, with 10 bases in between. CDR3 protein: CASSFRWGNQPQHF. In nucleotides, the CDR3 is TGTGCCAGCAGTTTTAGGTGGGGGAATCAGCCCCAGCATTTT. Full variable domain (remainder filled in from reference TRBV28 and TRBJ1-5): DVKVTQSSRYLVKRTGEKVFLECVQDMDHENMFWYRQDPGLGLRLIYFSYDVKMKEKGDIPEGYSVSREKKERFSLILESASTNQTSMYLCASSFRWGNQPQHFGDGTRLSIL.

The chain combines TRBV19 with TRBJ2-7; 8 bases map to TRBD1. V was clipped by 6 bases and J by 2 bases; unmatched bases: 9. The CDR3 is 15 residues long. The germline gives CDR1 LNHDA, CDR2 SQIVND (reference sequence). CDR3 region: CASSDTGTGAYEQYF. The CDR3 bases are TGTGCCAGTAGCGATACCGGGACAGGAGCCTACGAGCAGTACTTC. Based on the CDR3 plus reference TRBV19 and TRBJ2-7, the full variable domain is DGGITQSPKYLFRKEGQNVTLSCEQNLNHDAMYWYRQDPGQGLRLIYYSQIVNDFQKGDIAEGYSVSREKKESFPLTVTSAQKNPTAFYLCASSDTGTGAYEQYFGPGTRLTVT.

V is TRBV25-1 and J is TRBJ2-7; D might be TRBD1 or TRBD2, each matching 7 bases. Trimming shortened V by 4 bases and J by 2 bases, and 15 bases separated the two germline ends. The CDR3 is 15 amino acids. Germline V gives CDR1 MGHDK, CDR2 SYGVNS. The CDR3 spells CASSVGGAGAYEQYF. The CDR3 region has the DNA TGTGCCAGCAGTGTAGGGGGCGCGGGGGCCTACGAGCAGTACTTC.

The genes are TRBV5-1 and TRBJ1-1; 8 bases align to TRBD1. V gave up 3 bases and J gave up 6 bases; unmatched junction bases: 7. Germline V lookup: CDR1 SGHRS, CDR2 YFSETQ. The CDR3 runs to 14 residues. The CDR3 here is CASSSTGERAEAFF. CDR3 DNA: TGCGCCAGCAGCTCGACAGGGGAGCGCGCTGAAGCTTTCTTT.

This clone was detected once. The chain combines TRBV5-1 with TRBJ1-6; the match to TRBD1 covers 7 bases. The CDR3 is made up of 17 amino acids. With 4 bases clipped from V and 0 bases from J, the junction kept 7 bases outside the gene matches. The germline CDR1 and CDR2 sequences are SGHRS and YFSETQ. CDR3 coding DNA: TGCGCCAGCAGCCTGTGGACAGGCAGCTCCTATAATTCACCCCTCCACTTT. This codes for CASSLWTGSSYNSPLHF.

This clone appeared a single time. Other DNA sequences within the sample encode an identical CDR3. The V and J genes are TRBV19 and TRBJ2-2, with unresolved D. With 3 bases removed from V and 5 bases from J, the gap between germline ends came to 4 bases. The CDR3 spans 12 residues. The germline gives CDR1 LNHDA, CDR2 SQIVND (reference sequence). The DNA of the CDR3 is TGTGCCAGTAGTATCCTAACCGGGGAGCTGTTTTTT. It yields the protein CASSILTGELFF. Filled out from reference TRBV19 and TRBJ2-2, the complete variable domain reads DGGITQSPKYLFRKEGQNVTLSCEQNLNHDAMYWYRQDPGQGLRLIYYSQIVNDFQKGDIAEGYSVSREKKESFPLTVTSAQKNPTAFYLCASSILTGELFFGEGSRLTVL.